The 19 T cell receptor beta chains below all came from one sample that was sequenced in a study of T-cell reconstitution after alpha-beta-depleted transplantation in children. Unique molecular identifiers were used in preparing the TCRbeta library. TCRdb fed the PCR reads into MiXCR, producing one record per CDR3 protein. Among around 500,000 distinct CDR3 sequences listed, more than 20% were seen once. This sample comprised PBMCs, mostly from graft donor cells, obtained 360 days after TCRalphabeta/CD19-depleted stem cell transplant. These receptors were obtained from a boy less than two years old who had a stem cell transplant for acute myeloid leukemia, so the T cells may come from the graft donor.

The chain carries TRBV6-1 and TRBJ2-2; the D gene is possibly TRBD2 (6 bases). Germline CDR1 and CDR2: MNHNS and SASEGT. Trimming took off 9 bases at V and 2 bases at J, with 16 bases between the two ends. CDR3 size: 15 residues. The CDR3 region has the DNA TGTGCCAGTTGCCGCGGGACGCCTAACACCGGGGAGCTGTTTTTT. Translated, it gives CASCRGTPNTGELFF.

This clonotype has a count of ten or more. The chain carries TRBV20-1 and TRBJ2-3, with TRBD2 identical over 11 bases. Germline CDR1 is DFQATT and CDR2 is SNEGSKA (reference sequence). This CDR3 has 13 amino acids. CDR3 in DNA: TGCCTGGGGGTAGCGGGGGGGTCAGATACGCAGTATTTT. Translation gives CLGVAGGSDTQYF.

The CDR3 here is CSAPSGTGFYNEQFF. The CDR3 nucleotides read TGCAGTGCCCCCTCCGGGACAGGGTTTTACAATGAGCAGTTCTTC. This chain links TRBV20-1 with TRBJ2-1; 9 bases align to TRBD1. V dropped 6 bases and J dropped 4; count of bases not matched to a gene: 10. The CDR3 is made up of 15 amino acids. Germline V gene sequence: CDR1 DFQATT, CDR2 SNEGSKA (reference sequence).

The chain is built from TRBV30 and TRBJ2-5; TRBD2 matches 11 bases. The CDR3 totals 18 residues. V trimming: 2 bases; J trimming: 2 bases; junction bases outside the gene matches: 13. Germline-derived CDR1 and CDR2 are GTSNPN and SVGIG (reference sequence). DNA for the CDR3: TGTGCCTGGAGTTTGCTAGCGGGGGGTTTCCTGACTCAAGAGACCCAGTACTTC. Residues: CAWSLLAGGFLTQETQYF.

The gene calls are TRBV20-1 and TRBJ2-7; D may correspond to TRBD1 or TRBD2 (6 bases each). The germline gives CDR1 DFQATT, CDR2 SNEGSKA (reference sequence). The ends were cut back, 3 bases at V and 4 bases at J, with 19 bases in the middle. The CDR3 extends over 15 amino acids. This CDR3 reads CSARGAGTDLYEQYF. CDR3 in DNA: TGCAGTGCTAGGGGGGCGGGGACCGACCTGTACGAGCAGTACTTC.

This clonotype has only a few counts. The chain is built from TRBV7-6 and TRBJ2-2, with D unclear. The V and J ends lost 0 bases and 4 bases respectively, with 9 bases between them. The CDR3 length is 15 residues. Germline CDR1 SGHVS, CDR2 FNYEAQ. This CDR3 is CASSLAGPRTGELFF. For the CDR3, the DNA is TGTGCCAGCAGCTTAGCGGGCCCCCGCACCGGGGAGCTGTTTTTT.

This chain links TRBV7-2 with TRBJ2-4; D gene uncertain. The CDR3 spans 15 residues. Germline V CDR1 and CDR2: SGHTA, FQGNSA. With 2 bases removed from V and 0 bases from J, the gap between germline ends came to 8 bases. CDR3 coding DNA: TGTGCCAGCAGCTTAAAGGTCCTAGCCAAAAACATTCAGTACTTC. Translation: CASSLKVLAKNIQYF.

The sample holds many counts of this clonotype. The chain couples TRBV5-1 to TRBJ2-6; D unclear. The CDR3 sequence is 18 residues long. Germline CDR1 is SGHRS and CDR2 is YFSETQ. V was shortened by 6 bases and J by 0 bases, with 19 bases between the two germline ends. The CDR3 spells CASTPVRVDFSGANVLTF. The DNA of the CDR3 is TGCGCCAGCACGCCCGTTAGGGTTGATTTCTCTGGGGCCAACGTCCTGACTTTC.

The rearrangement joins TRBV12-3 or TRBV12-4 to TRBJ2-2, with TRBD1 matching over 8 bases. J lost 4 bases, V lost 2 bases, and 6 bases had no gene match. The CDR3 extends over 16 amino acids. The DNA for the CDR3 is TGTGCCAGCAGTTTACCGACAGGGGTGGGCACCGGGGAGCTGTTTTTT. This translates into CASSLPTGVGTGELFF.

This clonotype was counted at least ten times. The genes are TRBV12-3 or TRBV12-4 and TRBJ2-1; the match to TRBD1 covers 9 bases. This CDR3 is 16 amino acids long. Trimming cost V 4 bases and J 4 bases; bases outside gene matches: 8. The CDR3, as DNA: TGTGCCAGCAGTTACCAGACAGGGGGGTCATACAATGAGCAGTTCTTC. It is translated as CASSYQTGGSYNEQFF.

This clonotype was seen only once. The rearrangement uses TRBV4-1 and TRBJ2-2, with D tentatively TRBD1 or TRBD2 (5 bases each). Germline assignment: CDR1 MGHRA and CDR2 YSYEKL. Trimming cost V 7 bases and J 0 bases, with 12 bases left between them. The CDR3 spans 15 residues. The CDR3 loop reads CASTPGSSNTGELFF. DNA for the CDR3: TGCGCCAGCACCCCAGGGAGCTCGAACACCGGGGAGCTGTTTTTT.

The chain couples TRBV27 to TRBJ1-5; the D is unclear. Trimming stripped 5 bases from V and 3 bases from J, with 14 bases between. Germline loops: CDR1 MNHEY, CDR2 SMNVEV (reference sequence). The CDR3 has 15 amino acids. CDR3 sequence reads: CASSPHRRYNQPQHF. Here the CDR3 DNA reads TGTGCCAGCAGTCCCCACAGACGGTACAATCAGCCCCAGCATTTT.

This clonotype came up a few times. This sequence joins TRBV10-3 and TRBJ2-1, with no clear D. V dropped 1 base and J dropped 6 bases, with 1 base sitting between them. This CDR3 spans 11 amino acids. Germline CDR1 and CDR2: ENHRY and SYGVKD. The CDR3 bases are TGTGCCATCAGTGAGTTCAATGAGCAGTTCTTC. This gives the protein CAISEFNEQFF.

The table lists this clonotype with many counts. The genes are TRBV6-5 and TRBJ2-5; TRBD2 matches 10 bases. Germline V gene lookup returns CDR1 MNHEY and CDR2 SVGAGI. The CDR3 loop spans 15 amino acids. The trim removed 7 bases at V and 5 bases at J, leaving 10 bases unmatched. CDR3 amino acids: CASKLLAGPEETQYF. CDR3 in DNA: TGTGCCAGCAAGCTACTAGCGGGGCCTGAGGAGACCCAGTACTTC.

The J gene is TRBJ2-5, the V gene TRBV20-1; D is unresolved. CDR1 and CDR2 from the germline V gene are DFQATT and SNEGSKA (reference sequence). The ends were cut back, 0 bases at V and 2 bases at J, with 10 bases in the middle. The CDR3 sequence is 14 residues long. CDR3 sequence: CSARDFHTQETQYF. Here the CDR3 DNA reads TGCAGTGCTAGAGATTTTCACACACAAGAGACCCAGTACTTC.

This clonotype was observed many times. The CDR3 region has the DNA TGTGCCAGCAGACTGTCCCCCGAGACCCAGTACTTC. Translation gives CASRLSPETQYF. V and J are TRBV7-9 and TRBJ2-5; D remains ambiguous. From germline, CDR1 is SEHNR and CDR2 FQNEAQ (reference sequence). The CDR3 is made up of 12 amino acids. Trimming removed 6 bases at V and 5 bases at J, with 10 bases between.

This clonotype was picked up a small number of times. This chain connects TRBV28 to TRBJ2-7; D call uncertain. This CDR3 has 15 amino acids. The V end was cut by 7 bases, the J end by 0 bases, with 16 bases between. The germline gives CDR1 MDHEN, CDR2 SYDVKM. The DNA for the CDR3 is TGTGCCAGCACTCCCAATAGCCCAAGCTCCTACGAGCAGTACGTC. Protein sequence: CASTPNSPSSYEQYV.

V is TRBV2 and J is TRBJ1-1; 8 positions match TRBD1. V trimming: 4 bases; J trimming: 7 bases; junction bases outside the gene matches: 11. This CDR3 region has 15 residues. Germline CDR1 is SNHLY and CDR2 is FYNNEI. In DNA, the CDR3 is TGTGCCAGCAGTGCGCCGGGGACAGGACTTAATGAAGCTTTCTTT. Encoded protein: CASSAPGTGLNEAFF.

This sequence joins TRBV6-5 and TRBJ1-1; the match to TRBD1 covers 7 bases. This CDR3 is built from 15 residues. The germline V gene encodes CDR1 MNHEY and CDR2 SVGAGI. V shed 0 bases and J 2 bases; nucleotides not matched to a gene: 3. CDR3 nucleotides: TGTGCCAGCAGTTACTCGGGACAGCCTAACACTGAAGCTTTCTTT. It is translated as CASSYSGQPNTEAFF.